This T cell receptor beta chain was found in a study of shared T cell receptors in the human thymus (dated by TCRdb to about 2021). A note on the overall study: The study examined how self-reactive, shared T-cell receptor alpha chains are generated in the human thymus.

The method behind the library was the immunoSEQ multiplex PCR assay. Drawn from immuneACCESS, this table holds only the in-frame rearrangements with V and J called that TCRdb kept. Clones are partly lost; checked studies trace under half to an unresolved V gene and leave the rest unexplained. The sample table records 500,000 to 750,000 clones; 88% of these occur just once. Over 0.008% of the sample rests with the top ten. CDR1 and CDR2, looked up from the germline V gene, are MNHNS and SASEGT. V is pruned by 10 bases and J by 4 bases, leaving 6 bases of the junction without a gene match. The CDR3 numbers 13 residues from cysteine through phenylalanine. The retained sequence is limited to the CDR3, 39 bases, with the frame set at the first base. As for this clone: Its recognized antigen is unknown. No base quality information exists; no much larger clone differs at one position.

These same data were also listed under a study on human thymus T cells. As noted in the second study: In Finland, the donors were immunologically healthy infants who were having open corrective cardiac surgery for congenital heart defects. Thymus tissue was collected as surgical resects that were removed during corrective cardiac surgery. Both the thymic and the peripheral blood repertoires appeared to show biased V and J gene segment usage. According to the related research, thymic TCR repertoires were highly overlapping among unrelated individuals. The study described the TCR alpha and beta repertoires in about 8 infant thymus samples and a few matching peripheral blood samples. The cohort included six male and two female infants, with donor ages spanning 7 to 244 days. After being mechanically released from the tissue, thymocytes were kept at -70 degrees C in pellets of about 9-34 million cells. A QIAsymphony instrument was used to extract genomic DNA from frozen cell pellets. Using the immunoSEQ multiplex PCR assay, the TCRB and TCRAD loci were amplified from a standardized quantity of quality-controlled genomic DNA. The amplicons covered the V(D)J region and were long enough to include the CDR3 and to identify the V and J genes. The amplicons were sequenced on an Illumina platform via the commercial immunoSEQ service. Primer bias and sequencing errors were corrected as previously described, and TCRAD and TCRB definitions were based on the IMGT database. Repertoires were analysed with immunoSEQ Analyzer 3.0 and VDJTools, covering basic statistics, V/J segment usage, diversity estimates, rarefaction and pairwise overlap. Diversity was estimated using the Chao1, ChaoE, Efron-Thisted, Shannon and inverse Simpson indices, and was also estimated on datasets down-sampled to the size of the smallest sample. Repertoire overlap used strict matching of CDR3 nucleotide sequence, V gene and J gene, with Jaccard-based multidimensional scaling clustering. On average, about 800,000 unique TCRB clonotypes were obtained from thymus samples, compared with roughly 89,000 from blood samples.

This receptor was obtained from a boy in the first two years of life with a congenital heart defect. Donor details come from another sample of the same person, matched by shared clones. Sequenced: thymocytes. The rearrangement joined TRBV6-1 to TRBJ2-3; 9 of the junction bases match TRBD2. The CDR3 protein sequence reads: CANRREGSDTQYF. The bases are TGTGCCAACCGGCGGGAGGGCTCAGATACGCAGTATTTT.